This T cell receptor (beta chain) was sequenced in a study of early T cells in non-severe SARS-CoV-2 infection. General observations from the study: VDJdb matches were skewed toward anti-spike CD8 T cell responses.

TCRdb redid the calling of the 5' RACE reads with MiXCR, one entry per CDR3 protein. Altogether roughly 51,000 distinct CDR3 sequences are present, 7.7% being singletons, with the ten largest covering 5.8%. CDR1 and CDR2 from the germline V gene are MDHEN and SYDVKM. Trimming left V 7 bases short and J 0 bases short, with 10 bases between. This CDR3 has 14 residues. In this sample, this clonotype turned up many times. What it binds is unknown. This clonotype was sampled from an adult who was a healthcare worker with PCR-confirmed SARS-CoV-2 infection or an uninfected control (not recorded which). This sequence joins TRBV28 and TRBJ1-3; D call uncertain. Sequenced: whole blood. The CDR3 is CASIGGPSGNTIYF. CDR3 sequence (DNA): TGTGCCAGCATCGGCGGTCCCTCTGGAAACACCATATATTTT.